Following are 9 T cell receptor beta chains from one sample sequenced in a study of T cell repertoires in cytomegalovirus infection. MiXCR was run by TCRdb on the reads, yielding one entry per CDR3 protein. Seen here are around 140,000 distinct CDR3 sequences, about 6.1% observed once, and the top ten hold roughly 18%. The sequenced sample consisted of PBMCs. These receptors were collected from a human donor in good health (CMV status not recorded). Some clones in this sample may be carry-over from other donors' samples.

The sample holds many counts of this clonotype. The CDR3 bases are TGTGCTAGTGGTTTGTCCGGGGATCAGCCCCAGCATTTT. This gives the protein CASGLSGDQPQHF. The rearrangement links TRBV12-5 to TRBJ1-5; D unclear. Germline V gives CDR1 LGHNT, CDR2 FRNRAP. V was pared by 2 bases and J by 5 bases, with 7 bases between. CDR3 length: 13 amino acids.

This clonotype has just a few counts. The chain links TRBV9 to TRBJ2-2; D may be TRBD1 (6 bases). Between the trimmed V and J ends, which lost 3 bases and 3 bases, there was a span of 9 bases. Looked up from germline, CDR1 is SGDLS and CDR2 is YYNGEE. This CDR3 is 14 amino acids long. CDR3 amino acids: CASSARQDTGELFF. For the CDR3, the DNA is TGTGCCAGCAGCGCCCGACAGGACACCGGGGAGCTGTTTTTT.

This clonotype was observed a handful of times. The rearrangement uses TRBV2 and TRBJ1-1; a weak D match, TRBD1 (6 bases). The CDR3 totals 11 residues. V gave up 6 bases and J gave up 7 bases, with 9 bases separating them. The germline gives CDR1 SNHLY, CDR2 FYNNEI. CDR3 amino acids: CASRETGEAFF. The CDR3 nucleotides are TGTGCCAGCAGGGAGACAGGTGAAGCTTTCTTT.

This clonotype was seen repeatedly, ten times or more. CDR3 in amino acids: CASSQGGGNTEAFF. The CDR3 DNA follows: TGTGCCAGCAGCCAGGGGGGGGGGAACACTGAAGCTTTCTTT. The J gene is TRBJ1-1, the V gene TRBV4-2; weak D call: TRBD1 (5 bases). The V end was cut by 3 bases, the J end by 1 base, with 9 bases between. The germline CDR1 and CDR2 sequences are LGHNA and YNFKEQ. The CDR3 totals 14 residues.

The chain carries TRBV6-5 and TRBJ1-1; the D is unclear. The germline gives CDR1 MNHEY, CDR2 SVGAGI. Trimming removed 2 bases from V and 1 base from J, with 5 bases in between. The length of the CDR3 is 13 residues. The DNA for the CDR3 is TGTGCCAGCAGTTACAGCAGGAACACTGAAGCTTTCTTT. Its translation: CASSYSRNTEAFF.

This clonotype has at least ten counts. This chain connects TRBV7-8 to TRBJ2-1; 7 bases map to TRBD1. This CDR3 is built from 14 residues. The V gene's germline CDR1 is SGHVS and CDR2 FQNEAQ. V dropped 5 bases and J dropped 9; count of bases not matched to a gene: 10. DNA for the CDR3: TGTGCCAGCAGCAGAACCGGGACAGAATCTGAGCAGTTCTTC. It is translated as CASSRTGTESEQFF.

The chain uses TRBV2 and TRBJ2-1; possibly TRBD2 for D (6 bases). This CDR3 comprises 13 residues. Per the germline V gene, CDR1 is SNHLY and CDR2 is FYNNEI. V gave up 7 bases and J gave up 5 bases, with 12 bases separating them. The CDR3 DNA reads as TGTGCCAGCACCCGCGGGGTGCACAATGAGCAGTTCTTC. As protein: CASTRGVHNEQFF. The whole variable domain, remainder taken from reference TRBV2 and TRBJ2-1, is EPEVTQTPSHQVTQMGQEVILRCVPISNHLYFYWYRQILGQKVEFLVSFYNNEISEKSEIFDDQFSVERPDGSNFTLKIRSTKLEDSAMYFCASTRGVHNEQFFGPGTRLTVL.

This clonotype was seen a few times. One end of the junction is discordant with germline, which a read error may explain. This sequence joins TRBV19 and TRBJ1-1, with TRBD1 identical over 9 bases. The CDR3 has 12 residues. Per germline, CDR1 LNHDA and CDR2 SQIVND (reference sequence). The CDR3 reads CASSIWDRERSF. The CDR3, as DNA: TGTGCCAGTAGCATATGGGACAGGGAGCGGTCCTTT. The variable domain in full, with the rest retrieved from reference TRBV19 and TRBJ1-1, is DGGITQSPKYLFRKEGQNVTLSCEQNLNHDAMYWYRQDPGQGLRLIYYSQIVNDFQKGDIAEGYSVSREKKESFPLTVTSAQKNPTAFYLCASSIWDRERSFGQGTRLTVV.

This clonotype was counted many times. This rearrangement joins TRBV7-2 to TRBJ2-6; 8 bases are shared with TRBD2. CDR3 length: 17 amino acids. Germline CDR1 SGHTA, CDR2 FQGNSA. Trimming took 0 bases from V and 0 from J; bases not matched to a gene: 1. The CDR3 loop reads CASSLAGGASGANVLTF. CDR3 sequence (DNA): TGTGCCAGCAGCTTAGCCGGGGGGGCCTCTGGGGCCAACGTCCTGACTTTC.